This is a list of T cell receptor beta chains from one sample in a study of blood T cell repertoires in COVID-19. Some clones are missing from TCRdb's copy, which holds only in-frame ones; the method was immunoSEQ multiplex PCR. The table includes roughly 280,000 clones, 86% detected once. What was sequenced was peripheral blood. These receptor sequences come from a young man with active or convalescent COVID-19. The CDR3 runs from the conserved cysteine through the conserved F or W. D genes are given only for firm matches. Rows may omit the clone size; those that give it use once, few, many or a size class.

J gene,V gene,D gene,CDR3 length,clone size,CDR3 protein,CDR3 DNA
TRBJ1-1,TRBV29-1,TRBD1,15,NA,CSVENWTGGGTEAFF,TGCAGCGTTGAAAATTGGACAGGGGGCGGCACTGAAGCTTTCTTT
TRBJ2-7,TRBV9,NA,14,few,CASSVGRSSYEQYF,TGTGCCAGCAGCGTAGGAAGGAGCTCCTACGAGCAGTACTTC
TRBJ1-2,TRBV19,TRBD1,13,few,CASRAGGTNGYTF,TGTGCCAGTAGAGCAGGGGGCACTAATGGCTACACCTTC
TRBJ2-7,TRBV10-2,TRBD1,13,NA,CASRGTGVLEQYF,TGCGCCAGCAGAGGGACAGGGGTACTCGAGCAGTACTTC
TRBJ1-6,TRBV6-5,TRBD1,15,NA,CASSYGDRVESPLHF,TGTGCCAGCAGTTACGGCGACAGGGTAGAATCACCCCTCCACTTT
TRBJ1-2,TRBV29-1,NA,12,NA,CSVVEAGDSGTF,TGCAGCGTCGTCGAGGCCGGGGATTCAGGCACCTTC
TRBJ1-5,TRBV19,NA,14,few,CASSEGFGNQPQHF,TGTGCCAGTAGTGAGGGATTCGGCAATCAGCCCCAGCATTTT
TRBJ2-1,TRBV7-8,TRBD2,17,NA,CASSLRRLAGIYNEQFF,TGTGCCAGCAGCTTACGCCGACTAGCGGGGATTTACAATGAGCAGTTCTTC
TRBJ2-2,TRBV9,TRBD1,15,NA,CASSPGTGVPGELFF,TGTGCCAGCAGCCCCGGGACAGGGGTGCCCGGGGAGCTGTTTTTT
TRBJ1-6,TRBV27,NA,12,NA,CASSPGKSPLHF,TGTGCCAGCAGTCCAGGGAAGTCACCCCTCCACTTT